This TCR beta chain was captured in a study of early T cells in non-severe SARS-CoV-2 infection. Individual cDNA molecules received unique molecular identifiers. TCRdb independently ran MiXCR on the 5' RACE reads; one entry per CDR3 protein. The table has more than 65,000 distinct CDR3 sequences, roughly 12% seen once. Regarding this clonotype: Its target is unknown.

Germline V gene data show CDR1 as LGHNA and CDR2 as YSLEER. The CDR3 is 18 amino acids. The J segment lost 9 bases and the V segment lost 0 bases, leaving 16 bases of the junction unmatched. Study observations and caveats: CD4 and private specificities were missed by VDJdb matching, which favored anti-spike CD8 responses.

The source is an adult who was a healthcare worker with PCR-confirmed SARS-CoV-2 infection or an uninfected control (not recorded which). This specimen was whole blood, taken at baseline. The chain carries TRBV4-3 and TRBJ2-1; the match to TRBD2 covers 8 bases. The CDR3 loop reads CASSQDRFRTSRLGEQFF. As DNA, the CDR3 is TGCGCCAGCAGCCAAGATAGGTTCCGGACTAGCCGCTTGGGTGAGCAGTTCTTC.